This T cell receptor beta chain was captured by sequencing in a study of T cell responses to AZD1222 COVID-19 vaccine. This CDR3 has 15 residues. The germline V gene encodes CDR1 MNHEY and CDR2 SMNVEV (reference sequence). V was pared by 2 bases and J by 2 bases, with 2 bases of the junction left unmatched. The analysis combined second doses at about 4 or about 12 weeks. Findings of the study overall: Mostly white British, mostly female donors; authors suggested clonal diversity may be underestimated.

Profiled with immunoSEQ multiplex PCR; TCRdb holds only in-frame clones, not every one. The table has around 110,000 clones, around 91% seen once. In the case of this clone: What it recognizes is unknown.

This TCR derives from an adult who received the AZD1222 COVID-19 vaccine. Source: peripheral blood, taken 28 days after the second AZD1222 dose. J is TRBJ2-7 and V is TRBV27; 11 bases fit TRBD1. CDR3: CASSLGQGAAYEQYF. DNA of the CDR3: TGTGCCAGCAGTTTAGGACAGGGGGCAGCCTACGAGCAGTACTTC.